Shown below are 29 T cell receptor beta chains from a single sample sequenced in a study of T cells in localized non-small cell lung cancer. Only in-frame clones appear in the TCRdb table, and some are missing; sequencing was by immunoSEQ multiplex PCR. This sample has roughly 30,000 clones; around 93% occur once, and the top ten carry over 25%. Sequences were derived from peripheral blood, sampled before any cancer treatment. All receptors come from a female donor of 60 years or more with stage I lung adenocarcinoma.

The CDR3 nucleotides read TGTGCCAGCAGAAGGCTAGCGGGAGGAACGGGGGATACGCAGTATTTT. It codes for CASRRLAGGTGDTQYF. The rearrangement joins TRBV9 to TRBJ2-3, with 11 bases identical to TRBD2. With 5 bases clipped from V and 6 bases from J, the junction kept 11 bases outside the gene matches. This CDR3 spans 16 amino acids. CDR1 SGDLS and CDR2 YYNGEE come from the germline V gene. The variable domain in full, with the rest retrieved from reference TRBV9 and TRBJ2-3, is DSGVTQTPKHLITATGQRVTLRCSPRSGDLSVYWYQQSLDQGLQFLIQYYNGEERAKGNILERFSAQQFPDLHSELNLSSLELGDSALYFCASRRLAGGTGDTQYFGPGTRLTVL.

The genes are TRBV28 and TRBJ1-2; 9 bases map to TRBD1. Germline-derived CDR1 and CDR2 are MDHEN and SYDVKM. Trimming took 2 bases from V and 3 from J; bases not matched to a gene: 10. There are 17 residues in the CDR3. CDR3 DNA sequence: TGTGCCAGCAGTTTACCCCCAGGACAGGGGCCCTACTATGGCTACACCTTC. It encodes CASSLPPGQGPYYGYTF.

The rearrangement links TRBV2 to TRBJ2-3; 8 bases are shared with TRBD1. Germline V gene lookup returns CDR1 SNHLY and CDR2 FYNNEI. This CDR3 comprises 13 residues. V lost 6 bases, J lost 4 bases, and 3 bases stayed unmatched. The chain's CDR3 is CASRGQGSDTQYF. CDR3 coding DNA: TGTGCCAGCAGAGGACAGGGATCAGATACGCAGTATTTT.

This clone has a handful of counts. V gene TRBV30 combines with J gene TRBJ1-5; D is ambiguous. Between the trimmed V and J ends, which lost 6 bases and 6 bases, there was a span of 9 bases. The length of the CDR3 is 11 residues. Germline V gene data show CDR1 as GTSNPN and CDR2 as SVGIG (reference sequence). CDR3 nucleotide sequence: TGTGCCTGTCAAGCGGGTCAGCCCCAGCATTTT. This codes for CACQAGQPQHF.

The chain uses TRBV6-5 and TRBJ2-5; D possibly corresponds to TRBD1 (6 bases). The CDR3 sequence is 15 residues long. The germline gives CDR1 MNHEY, CDR2 SVGAGI. V lost 6 bases and J 4 bases, leaving 18 bases between the germline ends. Written as DNA, the CDR3 is TGTGCCAGCAGAAGAACAGGGATAATATCAGAGACCCAGTACTTC. Amino acids: CASRRTGIISETQYF.

V gene TRBV19 combines with J gene TRBJ1-2, with no clear D. The CDR3 has 14 residues. CDR1 is LNHDA, CDR2 SQIVND, per germline (reference sequence). V was shortened by 3 bases and J by 0 bases, with 8 bases between the two germline ends. The CDR3 nucleotides read TGTGCCAGTAGTATCAGGCCTCCTAACTATGGCTACACCTTC. Translating gives CASSIRPPNYGYTF. Combining the CDR3 with reference TRBV19 and TRBJ1-2 gives the whole variable domain DGGITQSPKYLFRKEGQNVTLSCEQNLNHDAMYWYRQDPGQGLRLIYYSQIVNDFQKGDIAEGYSVSREKKESFPLTVTSAQKNPTAFYLCASSIRPPNYGYTFGSGTRLTVV.

V gene TRBV6-1 combines with J gene TRBJ1-1; 8 positions agree with TRBD1. This CDR3 is 15 amino acids long. Germline assignment: CDR1 MNHNS and CDR2 SASEGT. Trimming at V came to 5 bases and at J to 2 bases, leaving 7 bases not matched to a gene. CDR3 in DNA: TGTGCCAGCAGTCCCGGACAGGGAGGCAACACTGAAGCTTTCTTT. This encodes CASSPGQGGNTEAFF.

This rearrangement joins TRBV7-2 to TRBJ2-5, with a weak D call TRBD1 (5 bases). Germline CDR1 and CDR2: SGHTA and FQGNSA. This CDR3 is 13 amino acids long. Trimming removed 1 base at V and 3 bases at J, with 6 bases between. This CDR3 is CASSLETEETQYF. The CDR3 nucleotides read TGTGCCAGCAGCTTAGAGACAGAAGAGACCCAGTACTTC.

In its sample, this clone was seen once. This chain uses TRBV28 with TRBJ2-1; no clear D gene. From germline, CDR1 is MDHEN and CDR2 SYDVKM. Trimming removed 6 bases at V and 11 bases at J, with 8 bases between. This CDR3 comprises 10 residues. The DNA for the CDR3 is TGTGCCAGCAGCAGAGAGAAGCAGTTCTTC. Translated: CASSREKQFF.

V and J are TRBV14 and TRBJ2-5; D is ambiguous. This CDR3 is built from 14 residues. V was shortened by 1 base and J by 6 bases, with 12 bases between the two germline ends. From germline, CDR1 is SGHDN and CDR2 FVKESK. The CDR3 is CASSQASYSQTQYF. CDR3 DNA: TGTGCCAGCAGCCAAGCATCCTACAGTCAGACCCAGTACTTC.

V gene TRBV7-2 combines with J gene TRBJ1-2; no definite D call. Trimming pared 1 base from V and 5 bases from J, leaving 14 bases between. CDR1 is SGHTA and CDR2 is FQGNSA in the germline V gene. The CDR3 runs to 15 residues. Here the CDR3 DNA reads TGTGCCAGCAGCTTAGGTCCGGCACCCGAATATGGCTACACCTTC. It specifies CASSLGPAPEYGYTF.

V and J are TRBV9 and TRBJ2-1; a weak D match, TRBD2 (6 bases). The V and J ends lost 6 bases and 2 bases respectively, with 18 bases between them. This CDR3 spans 16 amino acids. Germline V CDR1 and CDR2: SGDLS, YYNGEE. CDR3 protein: CASKPGAGRAYNEQFF. CDR3 sequence (DNA): TGTGCCAGCAAACCTGGGGCGGGAAGGGCCTACAATGAGCAGTTCTTC.

V is TRBV30 and J is TRBJ2-6; D is perhaps TRBD2 (6 bases). Germline CDR1 GTSNPN, CDR2 SVGIG (reference sequence). This CDR3 has 15 amino acids. Trimming stripped 2 bases from V and 0 bases from J, with 8 bases between. Here the CDR3 reads CAWSSGSSGANVLTF. The CDR3 DNA reads as TGTGCCTGGAGTTCCGGGAGCTCTGGGGCCAACGTCCTGACTTTC.

The chain is built from TRBV6-5 and TRBJ1-4; D is unclear. The CDR3 runs to 15 residues. V shed 6 bases and J shed 8 bases, with 19 bases lying between them. From germline, CDR1 is MNHEY and CDR2 SVGAGI. The CDR3 region has the DNA TGTGCCAGCAGCTCCCCGTCCAGGTCTGGAGAAAAACTGTTTTTT. This gives the protein CASSSPSRSGEKLFF.

The chain has TRBV6-5 and TRBJ2-7, with D unresolved. Germline V gene lookup returns CDR1 MNHEY and CDR2 SVGAGI. The CDR3 has 11 residues. Trimming left V 7 bases short and J 4 bases short, with 8 bases between. The CDR3 DNA is TGTGCCAGCATCGGCCGGTACGAGCAGTACTTC. Translation: CASIGRYEQYF.

The genes are TRBV28 and TRBJ2-3, with a possible D match to TRBD2 (6 bases). The CDR3 loop spans 12 amino acids. The V gene lost 8 bases and the J gene lost 2 bases, with 8 bases spanning the gap. CDR1 is MDHEN and CDR2 is SYDVKM in the germline V gene. The DNA of the CDR3 is TGTGCCAGCTGGAGGGCCACAGATACGCAGTATTTT. Translation gives CASWRATDTQYF.

The J gene is TRBJ1-2, the V gene TRBV5-6; D is uncertain. CDR3 length: 11 residues. CDR1 SGHDT and CDR2 YYEEEE come from the germline V gene. Trimming took 7 bases from V and 8 from J, leaving 12 bases between them. The CDR3 loop is CASRRSGGYTF. The DNA for the CDR3 is TGTGCCAGCCGGCGATCGGGGGGCTACACCTTC.

This chain connects TRBV29-1 to TRBJ2-1, with no clear D. Trimming shortened V by 1 base and J by 13 bases, and 14 bases separated the two germline ends. This CDR3 is built from 12 residues. From germline, CDR1 is SQVTM and CDR2 ANQGSEA. CDR3 nucleotides: TGCAGCGTTGAAGTAGGCAGTCTAGAACAGTTCTTC. Protein sequence: CSVEVGSLEQFF.

V usage is TRBV11-1 and J usage is TRBJ1-1, with D unclear. This CDR3 spans 13 amino acids. V shed 0 bases and J shed 3 bases, with 5 bases lying between them. Germline CDR1 and CDR2: SGHAT and FQDESV (reference sequence). The CDR3 region is CASSLALYTEAFF. CDR3 DNA: TGTGCCAGCAGCTTAGCGTTATACACTGAAGCTTTCTTT. Supplemented by reference TRBV11-1 and TRBJ1-1, the full variable domain reads EAEVAQSPRYKITEKSQAVAFWCDPISGHATLYWYRQILGQGPELLVQFQDESVVDDSQLPKDRFSAERLKGVDSTLKIQPAELGDSAMYLCASSLALYTEAFFGQGTRLTVV.

The sample holds one count of this clone. V usage is TRBV6-5 and J usage is TRBJ1-6; unclear D gene. The germline gives CDR1 MNHEY, CDR2 SVGAGI. The CDR3 runs to 13 residues. V dropped 4 bases and J dropped 9 bases, with 10 bases sitting between them. The CDR3 DNA is TGTGCCAGCAGTTGGGGTGTTGGTTCACCCCTCCACTTT. Translating it yields CASSWGVGSPLHF.

The CDR3 is CAWSGYNYGYTF. The CDR3 DNA reads TGTGCCTGGAGTGGGTATAACTATGGCTACACCTTC. The chain has TRBV30 and TRBJ1-2; no clear D gene. The CDR3 is made up of 12 amino acids. Germline CDR1 reads GTSNPN; CDR2 reads SVGIG (reference sequence). Trimming shortened V by 1 base and J by 1 base, and 4 bases separated the two germline ends.

The chain employs TRBV5-1 and TRBJ2-1, with TRBD2 matching over 9 bases. Unmatched junction bases numbered 8, after V lost 4 bases and J lost 0 bases. The CDR3 is 17 residues long. Per germline, CDR1 SGHRS and CDR2 YFSETQ. DNA of the CDR3: TGCGCCAGCAGCCCCCCCTTTAGCGGGAGCTCCTACAATGAGCAGTTCTTC. It specifies CASSPPFSGSSYNEQFF.

The chain combines TRBV4-1 with TRBJ1-5; D remains unclear. V lost 4 bases, J lost 3 bases, and 13 bases lay in between. The CDR3 totals 15 residues. Germline CDR1 is MGHRA and CDR2 is YSYEKL. The CDR3 here is CASSPYTESNQPQHF. Written as DNA, the CDR3 is TGCGCCAGCAGCCCATATACGGAATCCAATCAGCCCCAGCATTTT.

The rearrangement uses TRBV11-1 and TRBJ2-1; D is unclear. Per germline, CDR1 SGHAT and CDR2 FQDESV (reference sequence). Trimming removed 5 bases at V and 3 bases at J, with 17 bases between. The CDR3 is made up of 16 amino acids. The CDR3 region has the DNA TGTGCCAGCAGCACAACCTCTACCAGACTCTACAATGAGCAGTTCTTC. Protein product: CASSTTSTRLYNEQFF.

This rearrangement joins TRBV5-1 to TRBJ1-1, with 9 bases matching TRBD1. After removal of 0 bases from V and 6 bases from J, the junction contained 9 bases not matched to a gene. The length of the CDR3 is 16 residues. The germline V gene encodes CDR1 SGHRS and CDR2 YFSETQ. The CDR3 sequence is CASSLEGTGLRAEAFF. For the CDR3, the DNA is TGCGCCAGCAGCTTGGAGGGGACAGGGCTTCGCGCTGAAGCTTTCTTT.

The gene calls are TRBV27 and TRBJ1-5, with D hard to call. This CDR3 is built from 16 residues. Per the germline V gene, CDR1 is MNHEY and CDR2 is SMNVEV (reference sequence). Trimming took 6 bases from V and 7 from J, leaving 22 bases between them. This chain's CDR3 is CASRDWVAVRSQPQHF. CDR3 nucleotides: TGTGCCAGCAGGGATTGGGTTGCGGTGAGGAGCCAGCCCCAGCATTTT.

This clone was detected only once. The chain links TRBV6-1 to TRBJ1-5; possibly TRBD1 for D (6 bases). The CDR3 sequence is 14 residues long. Germline values: CDR1 MNHNS, CDR2 SASEGT. The germline V and J ends were trimmed by 6 bases and 6 bases, with 15 bases remaining between them. DNA of the CDR3: TGTGCCAGCAGGAGGGCACAGGGAGGTCAGCCCCAGCATTTT. Amino acid sequence: CASRRAQGGQPQHF.

This clone was seen just once. The rearrangement uses TRBV6-5 and TRBJ1-5; TRBD1 might be the D (5 bases). CDR1 and CDR2 from the germline V gene are MNHEY and SVGAGI. The germline V and J ends were trimmed by 4 bases and 5 bases, with 12 bases remaining between them. The length of the CDR3 is 14 residues. The DNA of the CDR3 is TGTGCCAGCAGTTCTGGCCAGGGTTATCAGCCCCAGCATTTT. Its translation is CASSSGQGYQPQHF.

The chain employs TRBV28 and TRBJ1-4; TRBD1 matches 9 bases. Germline values: CDR1 MDHEN, CDR2 SYDVKM. CDR3 length: 15 amino acids. After removal of 4 bases from V and 5 bases from J, the junction contained 5 bases not matched to a gene. Here the CDR3 DNA reads TGTGCCAGCAGTTCATCCACAGGGGGCAATGAAAAACTGTTTTTT. It translates to CASSSSTGGNEKLFF.